The 28 T cell receptor beta chains reported below all come from one sample, sequenced in a study of cytomegalovirus exposure and HLA in healthy donors. This PCR relied on a set of 60 Vbeta primers and 13 Jbeta primers. Sequencing was performed with immunoSEQ multiplex PCR; in TCRdb, only in-frame clones are kept and a portion is missing. The table records some 150,000 clones, 70% to 85% of them present only once. What was sequenced was PBMCs. The receptors were sampled from a man aged 40-55 years in good health and CMV-seronegative.

This clone was counted between two and nine times. Germline is not matched at one junction end, which may reflect a read error. The chain combines TRBV6-6 with TRBJ1-3, with D uncertain. CDR1 MNHNY and CDR2 SVGAGI come from the germline V gene (reference sequence). This CDR3 is built from 14 residues. The CDR3 bases are TGTGCCAGCAGTAGTCCGCCCCCTGGAGACACCATATATTTT. Its protein product is CASSSPPPGDTIYF.

This chain joins TRBV2 and TRBJ2-2, with 8 bases lining up with TRBD2. Germline assignment: CDR1 SNHLY and CDR2 FYNNEI. CDR3 length equals 14 residues. Trimming took 6 bases from V and 4 from J; bases not matched to a gene: 4. The CDR3 DNA reads as TGTGCCAGCAGCCGGACTAGCAGCACCGGGGAGCTGTTTTTT. Residues: CASSRTSSTGELFF.

The chain carries TRBV30 and TRBJ1-5; 9 bases agree with TRBD1. The germline V gene has CDR1 GTSNPN and CDR2 SVGIG (reference sequence). The CDR3 spans 15 residues. J gave up 4 bases and V 2 bases, and 6 bases lay outside the gene matches. CDR3 region: CAWSTTGTGNQPQHF. The CDR3 DNA follows: TGTGCCTGGAGTACCACCGGGACAGGGAATCAGCCCCAGCATTTT.

The rearrangement links TRBV7-9 to TRBJ1-2; the D gene is possibly TRBD1 (5 bases). This CDR3 spans 15 amino acids. The V gene lost 1 base and the J gene lost 5 bases, with 14 bases spanning the gap. The V gene's germline CDR1 is SEHNR and CDR2 FQNEAQ (reference sequence). DNA for the CDR3: TGTGCCAGCAGCTTAGGGACACCGACTGGGTATGGCTACACCTTC. It codes for CASSLGTPTGYGYTF.

A note on this clone: At one end, the junction sequence differs from germline, possibly due to a read error. The chain carries TRBV7-7 and TRBJ2-5; 7 bases are a match to TRBD2. This CDR3 has 14 amino acids. Germline V gene data show CDR1 as SSHAT and CDR2 as FNYEAQ (reference sequence). The CDR3 coding sequence is TGTGCTAGCAGCACCGGGACTACCCAAGAGACCCAGTACTTC. Protein product: CASSTGTTQETQYF.

The CDR3 region has the DNA TGCGCCAGCAGCTTGGAACCGGGACTTAGTACAGATACGCAGTATTTT. It codes for CASSLEPGLSTDTQYF. The V and J genes are TRBV5-1 and TRBJ2-3; TRBD2 is a possible D gene (6 bases). V shed 0 bases and J shed 3 bases, with 14 bases lying between them. The V gene's germline CDR1 is SGHRS and CDR2 YFSETQ. The CDR3 sequence is 16 residues long.

This chain uses TRBV7-2 with TRBJ1-1; no firm D call. The V end lost 5 bases, the J end lost 0 bases, and 13 bases lay between the germline ends. The germline V gene has CDR1 SGHTA and CDR2 FQGNSA. The CDR3 runs to 15 residues. CDR3 sequence: CASSGAVDMNTEAFF. DNA for the CDR3: TGTGCCAGCAGCGGAGCGGTAGACATGAACACTGAAGCTTTCTTT.

The V and J genes are TRBV28 and TRBJ2-7; a weak D match, TRBD1 (7 bases). Deletions cut 5 bases from V and 4 bases from J, with 24 bases between. Germline loops: CDR1 MDHEN, CDR2 SYDVKM. There are 17 residues in the CDR3. CDR3 sequence (DNA): TGTGCCAGCAGTGTCCGCCGGGGGACAGTTTTAGCTTACGAGCAGTACTTC. Protein sequence: CASSVRRGTVLAYEQYF.

The chain carries TRBV4-1 and TRBJ2-5; 8 bases fit TRBD2. Germline assignment: CDR1 MGHRA and CDR2 YSYEKL. The V segment lost 2 bases and the J segment 4 bases; nucleotides outside the gene matches: 3. The CDR3 length is 14 residues. The CDR3 spells CASSQFGLAETQYF. The CDR3 coding sequence is TGCGCCAGCAGCCAATTCGGACTAGCAGAGACCCAGTACTTC.

In its sample, this clone was seen once. Sequence at one end of the junction differs from germline and may be a read error. J is TRBJ2-4 and V is TRBV30; tentatively, D is TRBD2 (6 bases). CDR3 size: 16 residues. Germline assignment: CDR1 GTSNPN and CDR2 SVGIG (reference sequence). CDR3 sequence: CALAWSYALAKNSQYF. The CDR3 nucleotides are TGTGCCCTAGCGTGGTCCTATGCCCTAGCCAAAAACAGTCAGTACTTC.

The CDR3 DNA sequence: TGTGCCGGAAAAACCACAGGGGTTCGCACAGATACGCAGTATTTT. Translating it yields CAGKTTGVRTDTQYF. The chain links TRBV6-6 to TRBJ2-3; the match to TRBD1 covers 7 bases. In germline, CDR1 is MNHNY, CDR2 SVGAGI (reference sequence). There are 15 residues in the CDR3. Germline trimming cut 11 bases from V and 1 base from J; bases unmatched to any gene: 12.

DNA of the CDR3: TGTGCCAGCAGTTCCTCGGCAGGGGGCTACGAGCAGTACTTC. Translating gives CASSSSAGGYEQYF. The chain recombines TRBV6-5 with TRBJ2-7, with 7 bases identical to TRBD1. CDR3 size: 14 residues. The V gene's germline CDR1 is MNHEY and CDR2 SVGAGI. V was pared by 4 bases and J by 3 bases, with 6 bases of the junction left unmatched.

This clone has more than one count but fewer than ten. The chain recombines TRBV27 with TRBJ2-7; D is possibly TRBD2 (5 bases). Looked up from germline, CDR1 is MNHEY and CDR2 is SMNVEV (reference sequence). The CDR3 totals 15 residues. V was trimmed by 3 bases and J by 2 bases, leaving 14 bases between them. CDR3 protein: CASSLSGPFTYEQYF. The CDR3 nucleotides are TGTGCCAGCAGTTTGAGCGGACCCTTTACCTACGAGCAGTACTTC.

CDR3 sequence reads: CASRKAGDRNQPQHF. DNA for the CDR3: TGTGCCAGTAGGAAAGCAGGGGATCGCAATCAGCCCCAGCATTTT. This chain connects TRBV19 to TRBJ1-5, with D possibly TRBD1 on 6 matching bases. The CDR3 covers 15 residues. Trimming took 6 bases from V and 2 from J, leaving 14 bases between them. Germline values: CDR1 LNHDA, CDR2 SQIVND (reference sequence).

The chain joins TRBV7-8 to TRBJ2-2, with D possibly being TRBD1 (6 bases). This CDR3 spans 19 amino acids. Germline loops: CDR1 SGHVS, CDR2 FQNEAQ. Trimming took 5 bases from V and 0 from J, leaving 22 bases between them. As DNA, the CDR3 is TGTGCCAGCAGCCGGCCTAAACCGGGACAAAGCGCGAACACCGGGGAGCTGTTTTTT. Residues: CASSRPKPGQSANTGELFF. The variable domain in full, with the rest retrieved from reference TRBV7-8 and TRBJ2-2, is GAGVSQSPRYKVAKRGQDVALRCDPISGHVSLFWYQQALGQGPEFLTYFQNEAQLDKSGLPSDRFFAERPEGSVSTLKIQRTQQEDSAVYLCASSRPKPGQSANTGELFFGEGSRLTVL.

A few counts support this clone. The J gene is TRBJ2-7, the V gene TRBV7-9; a weak D match, TRBD2 (7 bases). The CDR3 totals 13 residues. Trimming took off 11 bases at V and 7 bases at J, with 21 bases between the two ends. Per germline, CDR1 SEHNR and CDR2 FQNEAQ (reference sequence). CDR3 in amino acids: CACGSGTRGEQYF. CDR3 sequence (DNA): TGTGCCTGCGGGAGCGGAACTAGGGGGGAGCAGTACTTC.

Here the CDR3 reads CASSSDSGFVEQYF. The CDR3 nucleotides are TGTGCCAGCAGTTCTGATTCCGGGTTCGTCGAGCAGTACTTC. The genes are TRBV7-9 and TRBJ2-7; D gene unclear. The V end was cut by 6 bases, the J end by 6 bases, with 18 bases between. There are 14 residues in the CDR3. Germline lookup yields CDR1 SEHNR and CDR2 FQNEAQ (reference sequence).

This clone was counted between two and nine times. This chain connects TRBV5-1 to TRBJ2-2; TRBD2 matches at 8 bases. The CDR3 runs to 20 residues. Trimming took 0 bases from V and 3 from J; bases not matched to a gene: 16. Germline CDR1 SGHRS, CDR2 YFSETQ. The CDR3 reads CASSLAIYSGLAGHTGELFF. CDR3 DNA: TGCGCCAGCAGCTTGGCCATATACTCCGGACTAGCCGGACACACCGGGGAGCTGTTTTTT.

This chain connects TRBV27 to TRBJ2-3, with a possible D match to TRBD1 (6 bases). This CDR3 is 14 amino acids long. CDR1 and CDR2 (germline): MNHEY, SMNVEV (reference sequence). Trimming took 4 bases from V and 2 from J, leaving 10 bases between them. The CDR3 region has the DNA TGTGCCAGCAGTTGGACAGAGCCCACAGATACGCAGTATTTT. Protein sequence: CASSWTEPTDTQYF.

J is TRBJ2-7 and V is TRBV4-1; TRBD1 aligns across 10 bases. The ends lost 0 bases at V and 6 bases at J; junction bases unmatched: 8. The germline gives CDR1 MGHRA, CDR2 YSYEKL. The CDR3 contains 16 residues. The CDR3 nucleotides are TGCGCCAGCAGCCAAGATATGAGGACAGGGGGGTTCGAGCAGTACTTC. It translates to CASSQDMRTGGFEQYF.

The V and J genes are TRBV15 and TRBJ2-5, with TRBD1 matching over 7 bases. Germline V gene data show CDR1 as LNHNV and CDR2 as YYDKDF (reference sequence). J was trimmed by 1 base and V by 1 base; bases with no gene match: 0. The CDR3 runs 14 residues. CDR3 in amino acids: CATSRGDSQETQYF. The CDR3 DNA is TGTGCCACCAGCAGAGGGGACAGCCAAGAGACCCAGTACTTC.

This clone was seen more than once but under ten times. One end of the junction fails to match germline, which may point to a read error. The CDR3 DNA is TGTGCCAGCAGTAATCCGGGACAGGGGGCCTCACTCCGGTTC. Amino acid sequence: CASSNPGQGASLRF. The rearrangement joins TRBV28 to TRBJ2-7; 12 nucleotides match TRBD1. CDR3 length equals 14 residues. Germline CDR1 is MDHEN and CDR2 is SYDVKM.

The chain recombines TRBV19 with TRBJ2-2; 8 positions match TRBD1. The germline gives CDR1 LNHDA, CDR2 SQIVND (reference sequence). Trimming cost V 10 bases and J 1 base; bases outside gene matches: 11. This CDR3 contains 16 residues. CDR3 residues: CAIRTGSSKNTGELFF. The CDR3 nucleotides read TGTGCCATTAGGACAGGGTCTTCGAAGAACACCGGGGAGCTGTTTTTT.

On this clone itself: One end of the junction is discordant with germline, which a read error may explain. The chain joins TRBV7-9 to TRBJ2-3; 9 bases match TRBD2. The CDR3 has 15 residues. CDR1 is SEHNR and CDR2 is FQNEAQ in the germline V gene (reference sequence). The CDR3 is CSSNPGREGADTQYF. The CDR3 nucleotides read TGTTCCAGCAATCCGGGGCGGGAGGGGGCAGATACGCAGTATTTT.

This clone was detected only a few times. The V call is TRBV7-2, the J call TRBJ2-3; the D gene is possibly TRBD1 (5 bases). The CDR3 covers 16 residues. The V and J ends lost 2 bases and 2 bases respectively, with 14 bases between them. CDR1 and CDR2 from the germline V gene are SGHTA and FQGNSA. CDR3 DNA sequence: TGTGCCAGCAGCTTAAGGCCCGACAGCTCCACAGATACGCAGTATTTT. Its protein is CASSLRPDSSTDTQYF.

The chain uses TRBV5-1 and TRBJ2-5; TRBD2 aligns across 8 bases. The CDR3 extends over 15 amino acids. After removal of 3 bases from V and 5 bases from J, the junction contained 9 bases not matched to a gene. Germline V lookup: CDR1 SGHRS, CDR2 YFSETQ. CDR3 sequence: CASSSNVRGGETQYF. For the CDR3, the DNA is TGCGCCAGCAGCTCAAACGTCCGGGGGGGGGAGACCCAGTACTTC.

V and J are TRBV9 and TRBJ2-5; the D is unclear. Germline-derived CDR1 and CDR2 are SGDLS and YYNGEE. CDR3 length: 14 residues. Trimming removed 2 bases at V and 1 base at J, with 9 bases between. Here the CDR3 reads CASSVERSQETQYF. The DNA of the CDR3 is TGTGCCAGCAGCGTGGAACGGAGCCAAGAGACCCAGTACTTC.

This chain joins TRBV5-8 and TRBJ2-7; the D gene is possibly TRBD1 (5 bases). The ends were cut back, 5 bases at V and 2 bases at J, with 17 bases in the middle. The CDR3 is 15 residues long. Germline CDR1 SGHTS, CDR2 YDEGEE. Written as DNA, the CDR3 is TGTGCCAGCAGTAAGCTCAGGGTACTGGCCTACGAGCAGTACTTC. Protein: CASSKLRVLAYEQYF.